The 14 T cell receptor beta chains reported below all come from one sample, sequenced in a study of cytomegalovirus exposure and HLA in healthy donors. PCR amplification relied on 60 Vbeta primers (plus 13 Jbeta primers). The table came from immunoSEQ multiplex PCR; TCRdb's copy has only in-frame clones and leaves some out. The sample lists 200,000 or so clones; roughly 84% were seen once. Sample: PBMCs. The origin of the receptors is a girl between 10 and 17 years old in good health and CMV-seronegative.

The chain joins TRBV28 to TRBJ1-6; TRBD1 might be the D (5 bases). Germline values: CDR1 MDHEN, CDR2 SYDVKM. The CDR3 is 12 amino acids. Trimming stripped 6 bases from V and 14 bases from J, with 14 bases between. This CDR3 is CASRSLGLTLHF. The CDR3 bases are TGTGCCAGCAGGTCCCTGGGACTGACCCTCCACTTT.

The CDR3 is CASSRLLGTDTQYF. The CDR3 nucleotides are TGTGCCAGCTCTCGCCTACTTGGCACAGATACGCAGTATTTT. The chain uses TRBV18 and TRBJ2-3; D unclear. From germline, CDR1 is KGHSH and CDR2 LQKENI. This CDR3 spans 14 amino acids. V was shortened by 6 bases and J by 1 base, with 11 bases between the two germline ends.

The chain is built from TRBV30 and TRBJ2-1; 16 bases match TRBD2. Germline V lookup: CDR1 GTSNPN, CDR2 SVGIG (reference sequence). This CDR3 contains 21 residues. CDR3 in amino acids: CASKGQPGTSGRAERSNEQFF. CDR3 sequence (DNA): TGTGCTTCTAAGGGACAGCCAGGGACTAGCGGGAGGGCCGAAAGATCCAATGAGCAGTTCTTC.

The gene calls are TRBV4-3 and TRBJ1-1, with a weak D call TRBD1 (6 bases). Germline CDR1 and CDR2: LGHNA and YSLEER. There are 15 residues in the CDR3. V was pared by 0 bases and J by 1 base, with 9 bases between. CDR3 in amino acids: CASSQDQQGNTEAFF. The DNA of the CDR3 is TGCGCCAGCAGCCAAGATCAACAGGGGAACACTGAAGCTTTCTTT.

The CDR3 loop reads CASSSPGANVLTF. CDR3 DNA: TGTGCCAGCAGCTCTCCTGGGGCCAACGTCCTGACTTTC. The chain employs TRBV14 and TRBJ2-6, with unresolved D. V shed 5 bases and J shed 2 bases, with 4 bases lying between them. The CDR3 covers 13 residues. CDR1 is SGHDN, CDR2 FVKESK, per germline.

DNA for the CDR3: TGTGCCAGCAGCCGACTACAGGGGATGAACACTGAAGCTTTCTTT. This codes for CASSRLQGMNTEAFF. The V gene is TRBV11-2, the J gene TRBJ1-1, with 7 bases lining up with TRBD1. V lost 5 bases, J lost 0 bases, and 6 bases stayed unmatched. There are 15 residues in the CDR3. Germline values: CDR1 SGHAT, CDR2 FQNNGV.

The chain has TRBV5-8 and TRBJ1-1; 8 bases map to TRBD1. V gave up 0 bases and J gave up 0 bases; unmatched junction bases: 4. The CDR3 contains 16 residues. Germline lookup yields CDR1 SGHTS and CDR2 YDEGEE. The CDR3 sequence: CASSLVRGQVNTEAFF. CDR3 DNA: TGTGCCAGCAGCTTGGTCCGGGGACAGGTGAACACTGAAGCTTTCTTT.

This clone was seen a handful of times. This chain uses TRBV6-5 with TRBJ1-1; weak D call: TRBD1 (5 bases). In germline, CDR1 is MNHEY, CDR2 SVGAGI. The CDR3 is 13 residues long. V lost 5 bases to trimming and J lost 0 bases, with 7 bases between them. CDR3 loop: CASSRQLNTEAFF. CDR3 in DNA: TGTGCCAGCAGTCGACAGTTGAACACTGAAGCTTTCTTT.

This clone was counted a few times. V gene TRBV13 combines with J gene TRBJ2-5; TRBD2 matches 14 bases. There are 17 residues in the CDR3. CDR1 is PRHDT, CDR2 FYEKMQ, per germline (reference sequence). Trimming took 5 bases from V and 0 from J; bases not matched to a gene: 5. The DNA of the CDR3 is TGTGCCAGCAGCACGGGACTAGCGGGGGAGAACCAAGAGACCCAGTACTTC. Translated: CASSTGLAGENQETQYF.

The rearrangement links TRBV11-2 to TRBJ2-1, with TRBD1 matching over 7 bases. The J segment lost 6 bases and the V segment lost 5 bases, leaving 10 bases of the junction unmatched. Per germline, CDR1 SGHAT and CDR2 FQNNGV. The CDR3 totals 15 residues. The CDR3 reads CASSPPLDRVNEQFF. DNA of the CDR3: TGTGCCAGCAGCCCCCCCCTCGACAGGGTCAATGAGCAGTTCTTC.

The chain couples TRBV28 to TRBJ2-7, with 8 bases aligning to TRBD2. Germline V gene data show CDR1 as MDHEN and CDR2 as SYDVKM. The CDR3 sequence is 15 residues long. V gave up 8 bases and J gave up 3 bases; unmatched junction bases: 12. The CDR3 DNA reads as TGTGCCAGCCGCGACGAACGAGCGGGGGTCTACGAGCAGTACTTC. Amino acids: CASRDERAGVYEQYF.

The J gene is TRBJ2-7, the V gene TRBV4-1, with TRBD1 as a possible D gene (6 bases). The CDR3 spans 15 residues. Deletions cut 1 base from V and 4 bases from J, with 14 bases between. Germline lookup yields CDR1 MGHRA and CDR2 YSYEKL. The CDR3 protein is CASSQGTANYYEQYF. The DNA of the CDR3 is TGCGCCAGCAGCCAAGGGACAGCTAATTATTACGAGCAGTACTTC.

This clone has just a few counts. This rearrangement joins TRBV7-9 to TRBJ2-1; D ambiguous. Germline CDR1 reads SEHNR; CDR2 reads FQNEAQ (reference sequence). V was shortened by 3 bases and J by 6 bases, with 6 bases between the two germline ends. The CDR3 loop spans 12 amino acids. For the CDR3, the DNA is TGTGCCAGCAGCTTTTCTAGCAATGAGCAGTTCTTC. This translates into CASSFSSNEQFF.

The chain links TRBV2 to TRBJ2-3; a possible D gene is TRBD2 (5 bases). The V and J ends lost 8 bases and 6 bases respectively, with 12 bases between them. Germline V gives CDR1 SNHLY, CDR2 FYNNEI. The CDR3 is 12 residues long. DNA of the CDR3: TGTGCCAGCTGGGCTAGCATGGATACGCAGTATTTT. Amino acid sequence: CASWASMDTQYF.